Presented here are 28 T cell receptor beta chains from one specimen sequenced in a study of cytomegalovirus exposure and HLA in healthy donors. The table came from immunoSEQ multiplex PCR; TCRdb's copy has only in-frame clones and leaves some out. There are some 190,000 clones in the sample; around 86% occur only once, and approximately 7.7% lies in the top ten. The sample was PBMCs. Receptors originate from a man aged 30 to 45 in good health and CMV-seropositive.

The chain couples TRBV5-4 to TRBJ1-3; TRBD1 aligns across 8 bases. The CDR3 is made up of 16 amino acids. After removal of 0 bases from V and 2 bases from J, the junction contained 4 bases not matched to a gene. The germline V gene encodes CDR1 SGHNT and CDR2 YYREEE (reference sequence). CDR3: CASSLAVTGAGNTIYF. The CDR3 DNA sequence: TGTGCCAGCAGCTTGGCGGTGACAGGGGCTGGAAACACCATATATTTT.

The chain employs TRBV6-1 and TRBJ2-3; perhaps TRBD2 as D (6 bases). CDR1 MNHNS and CDR2 SASEGT come from the germline V gene. The CDR3 contains 16 residues. Trimming took 1 base from V and 4 from J, leaving 15 bases between them. CDR3 loop: CASSEGGGRGADTQYF. The DNA for the CDR3 is TGTGCCAGCAGTGAAGGTGGGGGGAGAGGGGCAGATACGCAGTATTTT.

The chain links TRBV30 to TRBJ2-3; 9 bases map to TRBD1. The J segment lost 3 bases and the V segment lost 5 bases, leaving 9 bases of the junction unmatched. The length of the CDR3 is 15 residues. CDR1 is GTSNPN and CDR2 is SVGIG in the germline V gene (reference sequence). The CDR3 nucleotides read TGTGCCTGGGACGGGGGACAGGGTGGGACAGATACGCAGTATTTT. Its protein product is CAWDGGQGGTDTQYF.

V is TRBV28 and J is TRBJ1-5, with TRBD1 matching 9 bases. Germline V gene lookup returns CDR1 MDHEN and CDR2 SYDVKM. The CDR3 spans 14 residues. Germline trimming cut 7 bases from V and 5 bases from J; bases unmatched to any gene: 6. CDR3 loop: CASNWGQGDQPQHF. Written as DNA, the CDR3 is TGTGCCAGCAACTGGGGACAGGGCGATCAGCCCCAGCATTTT. The whole variable domain, filled in from reference TRBV28 and TRBJ1-5, reads DVKVTQSSRYLVKRTGEKVFLECVQDMDHENMFWYRQDPGLGLRLIYFSYDVKMKEKGDIPEGYSVSREKKERFSLILESASTNQTSMYLCASNWGQGDQPQHFGDGTRLSIL.

There are a few counts of this clone. The rearrangement joins TRBV4-1 to TRBJ2-3; 12 positions agree with TRBD2. Per germline, CDR1 MGHRA and CDR2 YSYEKL. V was pared by 0 bases and J by 11 bases, with 3 bases of the junction left unmatched. The CDR3 sequence is 14 residues long. This CDR3 reads CASSQEPGLAGQYF. The DNA of the CDR3 is TGCGCCAGCAGCCAAGAACCGGGACTAGCGGGGCAGTATTTT.

The chain recombines TRBV9 with TRBJ1-4; 10 nucleotides line up with TRBD1. The CDR3 spans 15 residues. The V gene's germline CDR1 is SGDLS and CDR2 YYNGEE. J gave up 8 bases and V 4 bases, and 8 bases lay outside the gene matches. As DNA, the CDR3 is TGTGCCAGCAGCCGGACCGGGACAGGGGACGAAAAACTGTTTTTT. It encodes CASSRTGTGDEKLFF. The complete variable domain, with remaining parts taken from reference TRBV9 and TRBJ1-4, reads DSGVTQTPKHLITATGQRVTLRCSPRSGDLSVYWYQQSLDQGLQFLIQYYNGEERAKGNILERFSAQQFPDLHSELNLSSLELGDSALYFCASSRTGTGDEKLFFGSGTQLSVL.

This clone was observed a handful of times. V gene TRBV4-2 combines with J gene TRBJ2-7, with D perhaps matching TRBD2 (5 bases). V was clipped by 2 bases and J by 3 bases, with 11 bases between them. The CDR3 extends over 14 amino acids. Germline V CDR1 and CDR2: LGHNA, YNFKEQ. The chain's CDR3 is CASSQRGLLYEQYF. CDR3 bases: TGTGCCAGCAGCCAAAGAGGACTGCTCTACGAGCAGTACTTC.

The chain combines TRBV5-4 with TRBJ2-5; TRBD2 is a possible D gene (6 bases). Between the trimmed V and J ends, which lost 2 bases and 5 bases, there was a span of 7 bases. Per the germline V gene, CDR1 is SGHNT and CDR2 is YYREEE (reference sequence). This CDR3 comprises 12 residues. The DNA of the CDR3 is TGTGCCAGCAGCTTCGCGGGGGAGACCCAGTACTTC. The encoded protein is CASSFAGETQYF.

The rearrangement links TRBV11-3 to TRBJ2-2; 10 bases match TRBD1. Germline trimming cut 3 bases from V and 7 bases from J; bases unmatched to any gene: 2. Germline V gives CDR1 SGHNT, CDR2 YENEEA. The length of the CDR3 is 14 residues. The CDR3 bases are TGTGCCAGCAGCTTGACAGGGGGCGGCGGGGAGCTGTTTTTT. This codes for CASSLTGGGGELFF.

The chain carries TRBV5-5 and TRBJ1-5; tentatively, D is TRBD1 (5 bases). CDR3 length equals 16 residues. The germline V gene has CDR1 SGHKS and CDR2 YYEKEE (reference sequence). Trimming pared 0 bases from V and 7 bases from J, leaving 17 bases between. In DNA, the CDR3 is TGTGCCAGCAGCTTGGCCGTGCAGGGAGCGCGGCAGCCCCAGCATTTT. The encoded protein is CASSLAVQGARQPQHF.

This chain links TRBV11-2 with TRBJ2-7, with D perhaps matching TRBD2 (5 bases). The CDR3 consists of 14 residues. Germline CDR1 SGHAT, CDR2 FQNNGV. The V end was cut by 1 base, the J end by 3 bases, with 10 bases between. The CDR3 loop reads CASSLARESYEQYF. The DNA of the CDR3 is TGTGCCAGCAGCTTAGCACGGGAAAGCTACGAGCAGTACTTC.

The gene calls are TRBV6-5 and TRBJ1-1; TRBD1 might be the D (5 bases). This CDR3 spans 16 amino acids. CDR1 and CDR2 (germline): MNHEY, SVGAGI. Deletions cut 0 bases from V and 0 bases from J, with 11 bases between. The CDR3: CASSYSPPGLNTEAFF. CDR3 DNA sequence: TGTGCCAGCAGTTACTCGCCCCCAGGGTTGAACACTGAAGCTTTCTTT.

The chain combines TRBV6-5 with TRBJ1-1; 7 bases are a match to TRBD1. The CDR3 runs to 15 residues. J gave up 1 base and V 6 bases, and 8 bases lay outside the gene matches. The germline V gene has CDR1 MNHEY and CDR2 SVGAGI. CDR3 DNA: TGTGCCAGCAGGCTACAGGGGTGGGAGAACACTGAAGCTTTCTTT. Its protein product is CASRLQGWENTEAFF.

The rearrangement links TRBV9 to TRBJ2-7; D tentatively reads TRBD1 or TRBD2 (6 bases each). This CDR3 comprises 14 residues. V was cut by 3 bases and J by 4 bases, with 14 bases left in between. Germline V gives CDR1 SGDLS, CDR2 YYNGEE. The CDR3 sequence is CASSGGAHQYEQYF. The CDR3 DNA is TGTGCCAGCAGCGGGGGGGCTCACCAGTACGAGCAGTACTTC. The full variable domain, in which reference TRBV9 and TRBJ2-7 provide the parts outside the CDR3, is DSGVTQTPKHLITATGQRVTLRCSPRSGDLSVYWYQQSLDQGLQFLIQYYNGEERAKGNILERFSAQQFPDLHSELNLSSLELGDSALYFCASSGGAHQYEQYFGPGTRLTVT.

Here the CDR3 DNA reads TGTGCCTGGAGGGGGACAGGTCCGAACTCCTATAATTCACCCCTCCACTTT. As protein: CAWRGTGPNSYNSPLHF. The chain joins TRBV30 to TRBJ1-6; 8 nucleotides align to TRBD1. This CDR3 contains 17 residues. Germline loops: CDR1 GTSNPN, CDR2 SVGIG (reference sequence). The J segment lost 0 bases and the V segment lost 3 bases, leaving 7 bases of the junction unmatched.

The V gene is TRBV7-6, the J gene TRBJ2-4; D unclear. Trimming took off 6 bases at V and 5 bases at J, with 8 bases between the two ends. Germline V gene lookup returns CDR1 SGHVS and CDR2 FNYEAQ. There are 12 residues in the CDR3. CDR3 coding DNA: TGTGCCAGCAGTTCGGAAGAAAACATTCAGTACTTC. Encoded protein: CASSSEENIQYF.

The V gene is TRBV4-2, the J gene TRBJ2-7; weak D call: TRBD2 (5 bases). Germline V CDR1 and CDR2: LGHNA, YNFKEQ. CDR3 size: 14 residues. The V gene lost 3 bases and the J gene lost 4 bases, with 13 bases spanning the gap. CDR3 protein: CASSQGGLKYEQYF. CDR3 sequence (DNA): TGTGCCAGCAGCCAGGGCGGGTTGAAGTACGAGCAGTACTTC.

The rearrangement links TRBV5-8 to TRBJ2-4; D is perhaps TRBD1 (5 bases). V was clipped by 2 bases and J by 0 bases, with 15 bases between them. Per the germline V gene, CDR1 is SGHTS and CDR2 is YDEGEE. The CDR3 spans 17 residues. The CDR3: CASSLHQGILAKNIQYF. The CDR3 region has the DNA TGTGCCAGCAGCTTACATCAGGGAATCCTAGCCAAAAACATTCAGTACTTC.

The chain uses TRBV7-8 and TRBJ1-2; D gene uncertain. V was trimmed by 5 bases and J by 2 bases, leaving 9 bases between them. The CDR3 sequence is 13 residues long. Germline CDR1 and CDR2: SGHVS and FQNEAQ. The CDR3 region is CASSPDGNYGYTF. Written as DNA, the CDR3 is TGTGCCAGCAGCCCCGACGGGAACTATGGCTACACCTTC.

This clone was observed a few times. This chain uses TRBV27 with TRBJ2-7; 11 bases line up with TRBD2. Looked up from germline, CDR1 is MNHEY and CDR2 is SMNVEV (reference sequence). With V trimmed by 5 bases and J by 3 bases, 6 bases remained unmatched. This CDR3 is 15 amino acids long. The CDR3 loop is CASSPGTSGFYEQYF. The CDR3, as DNA: TGTGCCAGCAGTCCGGGGACTAGCGGTTTCTACGAGCAGTACTTC.

This rearrangement joins TRBV28 to TRBJ1-1; the match to TRBD1 covers 10 bases. Germline CDR1 is MDHEN and CDR2 is SYDVKM. After removal of 4 bases from V and 2 bases from J, the junction contained 7 bases not matched to a gene. CDR3 length equals 16 residues. This CDR3 is CASSSLDRGDNTEAFF. The CDR3 DNA reads TGTGCCAGCAGTTCCCTGGACAGGGGGGACAACACTGAAGCTTTCTTT.

This clone was recorded once. CDR3 DNA: TGTGCCAGCAGTTACAAGGGTTGGAACACTGAAGCTTTCTTT. Amino acids: CASSYKGWNTEAFF. The V gene is TRBV6-6, the J gene TRBJ1-1; D call uncertain. Germline CDR1 and CDR2: MNHNY and SVGAGI (reference sequence). Trimming left V 2 bases short and J 1 base short, with 8 bases between. CDR3 length equals 14 residues.

The V and J genes are TRBV29-1 and TRBJ2-5; the D gene is possibly TRBD2 (5 bases). Germline V gene data show CDR1 as SQVTM and CDR2 as ANQGSEA. V dropped 3 bases and J dropped 6 bases, with 14 bases sitting between them. The CDR3 covers 13 residues. The CDR3: CSVERIGVQTQYF. The CDR3 region has the DNA TGCAGCGTTGAGCGGATCGGGGTTCAGACCCAGTACTTC.

The chain has TRBV27 and TRBJ2-1; D not certain. Germline V CDR1 and CDR2: MNHEY, SMNVEV (reference sequence). Trimming shortened V by 5 bases and J by 9 bases, and 8 bases separated the two germline ends. This CDR3 has 11 amino acids. The CDR3 DNA reads TGTGCCAGCAGTCTCTTGAGTGAGCAGTTCTTC. Its translation is CASSLLSEQFF.

The chain joins TRBV30 to TRBJ2-3, with D maybe TRBD1 (5 bases). CDR3 length equals 15 residues. Trimming took 5 bases from V and 6 from J, leaving 21 bases between them. CDR1 GTSNPN and CDR2 SVGIG come from the germline V gene (reference sequence). CDR3 loop: CAWGSTQGWGDTQYF. DNA for the CDR3: TGTGCCTGGGGTTCCACTCAGGGTTGGGGCGATACGCAGTATTTT.

This chain uses TRBV5-1 with TRBJ1-1, with D perhaps TRBD1 (5 bases). The CDR3 totals 15 residues. V gave up 3 bases and J gave up 2 bases, with 14 bases separating them. Per the germline V gene, CDR1 is SGHRS and CDR2 is YFSETQ. CDR3 sequence (DNA): TGCGCCAGCAGCTCGACCCCGACAGTCAACACTGAAGCTTTCTTT. The encoded protein is CASSSTPTVNTEAFF.

The V call is TRBV11-1, the J call TRBJ1-2; D is undetermined. This CDR3 has 13 amino acids. V was trimmed by 3 bases and J by 0 bases, leaving 5 bases between them. CDR1 and CDR2 from the germline V gene are SGHAT and FQDESV (reference sequence). The CDR3 protein is CASSLKANYGYTF. CDR3 sequence (DNA): TGTGCCAGCAGCTTGAAAGCTAACTATGGCTACACCTTC.

The chain recombines TRBV7-2 with TRBJ2-7; the D is unclear. The CDR3 is 12 residues long. The V end was cut by 0 bases, the J end by 10 bases, with 10 bases between. The V gene's germline CDR1 is SGHTA and CDR2 FQGNSA. CDR3: CASSLASQTQYF. DNA of the CDR3: TGTGCCAGCAGCTTAGCTTCACAGACTCAGTACTTC.